These 17 T cell receptor beta chains came from one sample sequenced in a study of blood T cell repertoires in COVID-19. TCRdb keeps only in-frame clones here, not all; method: immunoSEQ multiplex PCR. The sample has about 120,000 clones, more than 75% seen once; the top ten hold around 4.2%. The sample comprised peripheral blood. The receptors originated from a man between 60 and 75 years old with acute or convalescent COVID-19.

V and J are TRBV4-2 and TRBJ2-3; D not certain. V lost 0 bases, J lost 5 bases, and 6 bases lay in between. CDR1 LGHNA and CDR2 YNFKEQ come from the germline V gene. The CDR3 totals 13 residues. The CDR3 is CASSQDTGDTQYF. Here the CDR3 DNA reads TGTGCCAGCAGCCAAGATACGGGAGATACGCAGTATTTT.

The chain recombines TRBV3-1 (or the pseudogene TRBV3-2) with TRBJ2-7; tentative D call: TRBD2 (6 bases). Deletions cut 1 base from V and 6 bases from J, with 19 bases between. The germline CDR1 and CDR2 sequences are LGHDT and YNNKEL (reference sequence). The CDR3 totals 16 residues. The CDR3 here is CASSQAGRGRGGEQYF. In DNA, the CDR3 is TGTGCCAGCAGCCAAGCCGGAAGAGGCCGGGGAGGCGAGCAGTACTTC.

The V and J genes are TRBV5-5 and TRBJ2-7; 14 positions agree with TRBD2. The CDR3 is 19 residues long. V lost 7 bases to trimming and J lost 2 bases; unmatched junction nucleotides: 17. Looked up from germline, CDR1 is SGHKS and CDR2 is YYEKEE (reference sequence). The CDR3 protein is CASQRVWGLAGEGAYEQYF. CDR3 DNA: TGTGCCAGCCAAAGGGTCTGGGGACTAGCGGGAGAGGGGGCCTACGAGCAGTACTTC.

The rearrangement joins TRBV24-1 to TRBJ2-1; 7 bases map to TRBD1. Looked up from germline, CDR1 is KGHDR and CDR2 is SFDVKD. The CDR3 totals 14 residues. The J segment lost 10 bases and the V segment lost 4 bases, leaving 9 bases of the junction unmatched. CDR3 in DNA: TGTGCCACCAGTGACCCACGCCCGGGACAGGAGCAGTTCTTC. This gives the protein CATSDPRPGQEQFF.

This sequence joins TRBV18 and TRBJ2-6; weak D call: TRBD1 (5 bases). Germline lookup yields CDR1 KGHSH and CDR2 LQKENI. CDR3 length: 15 residues. V was cut by 3 bases and J by 2 bases, with 8 bases left in between. CDR3 DNA: TGTGCCAGCTCACCCCAGGGCACTGGGGCCAACGTCCTGACTTTC. Its protein is CASSPQGTGANVLTF.

The chain combines TRBV5-1 with TRBJ1-4, with D perhaps matching TRBD1 (5 bases). The CDR3 contains 13 residues. Germline V gene sequence: CDR1 SGHRS, CDR2 YFSETQ. V was pared by 5 bases and J by 4 bases, with 9 bases between. CDR3 coding DNA: TGCGCCAGCAGGGACACCATTAATGAAAAACTGTTTTTT. Translating gives CASRDTINEKLFF.

CDR3 DNA sequence: TGTGCCAGCAGCGCTCAGGGGGGAACTGAAGCTTTCTTT. As protein: CASSAQGGTEAFF. This chain links TRBV7-3 with TRBJ1-1, with TRBD1 matching over 7 bases. The germline CDR1 and CDR2 sequences are SGHTA and FQGTGA. This CDR3 region has 13 residues. V trimming: 5 bases; J trimming: 5 bases; junction bases outside the gene matches: 5.

This clone was counted a single time. The chain couples TRBV5-4 to TRBJ1-6; 7 nucleotides match TRBD1. The CDR3 loop spans 15 amino acids. In germline, CDR1 is SGHNT, CDR2 YYREEE (reference sequence). The V and J ends lost 5 bases and 2 bases, in that order; junction bases with no gene match: 4. CDR3 in amino acids: CASRGRGTYNSPLHF. CDR3 bases: TGTGCCAGCAGGGGCAGGGGGACCTATAATTCACCCCTCCACTTT.

This clone was detected a few times. This chain links TRBV6-2 or TRBV6-3 with TRBJ2-7; possibly TRBD1 for D (6 bases). There are 15 residues in the CDR3. Trimming cost V 2 bases and J 5 bases, with 16 bases left between them. The V gene's germline CDR1 is MNHEY and CDR2 SVGEGT. CDR3 sequence: CASSYRQGMRHEQYF. In DNA form, the CDR3 reads TGTGCCAGCAGTTACCGGCAGGGGATGCGGCACGAGCAGTACTTC.

The chain couples TRBV27 to TRBJ2-1; D is possibly TRBD1 (5 bases). Trimming removed 8 bases from V and 4 bases from J, with 21 bases in between. Looked up from germline, CDR1 is MNHEY and CDR2 is SMNVEV (reference sequence). This CDR3 region has 16 residues. CDR3 nucleotide sequence: TGTGCCAGCCTCTCAGGGCTTCCGACCCTATACAATGAGCAGTTCTTC. Translation gives CASLSGLPTLYNEQFF.

A few counts support this clone. The CDR3 region is CASSPPGGLGYGYTF. The CDR3 DNA sequence: TGTGCCAGCAGTCCCCCCGGGGGGCTGGGCTATGGCTACACCTTC. J is TRBJ1-2 and V is TRBV28; D may be TRBD1 (6 bases). CDR3 size: 15 residues. Trimming cost V 5 bases and J 4 bases, with 17 bases left between them. Germline lookup yields CDR1 MDHEN and CDR2 SYDVKM.

V and J are TRBV27 and TRBJ2-5, with 9 bases fitting TRBD1. The CDR3 has 16 amino acids. V shed 5 bases and J 1 base; nucleotides not matched to a gene: 8. Germline V CDR1 and CDR2: MNHEY, SMNVEV (reference sequence). DNA of the CDR3: TGTGCCAGCAGTGGCCGGGACAGGGAGCCCCAAGAGACCCAGTACTTC. This translates into CASSGRDREPQETQYF.

V and J are TRBV19 and TRBJ2-5, with 8 bases lining up with TRBD1. Unmatched junction bases numbered 8, after V lost 3 bases and J lost 5 bases. CDR1 is LNHDA and CDR2 is SQIVND in the germline V gene (reference sequence). CDR3 size: 15 residues. The CDR3 spells CASSITGTGSETQYF. The CDR3 bases are TGTGCCAGTAGTATCACCGGGACAGGTTCCGAGACCCAGTACTTC.

The CDR3 sequence: CASSPGQGGPYEQYF. The CDR3 nucleotides read TGTGCCAGCAGTCCGGGACAGGGGGGCCCCTACGAGCAGTACTTC. This chain joins TRBV28 and TRBJ2-7; 11 nucleotides match TRBD1. The length of the CDR3 is 15 residues. Per the germline V gene, CDR1 is MDHEN and CDR2 is SYDVKM. The V gene end was trimmed by 5 bases and the J gene end by 2 bases; junction bases not matched to a gene: 5.

The chain links TRBV3-1 (or the pseudogene TRBV3-2) to TRBJ1-4; D not resolved. V was clipped by 2 bases and J by 5 bases, with 15 bases between them. CDR1 and CDR2 (germline): LGHDT, YNNKEL (reference sequence). This CDR3 is built from 16 residues. The CDR3 here is CASSQHLSGLNEKLFF. CDR3 nucleotides: TGTGCCAGCAGCCAACACCTTTCCGGGTTAAATGAAAAACTGTTTTTT.

This clone was detected a few times. The chain is built from TRBV19 and TRBJ2-1, with TRBD2 as a possible D gene (5 bases). The CDR3 is 15 residues long. The ends were cut back, 4 bases at V and 9 bases at J, with 19 bases in the middle. The V gene's germline CDR1 is LNHDA and CDR2 SQIVND (reference sequence). CDR3 in amino acids: CASSTHPDLAGEQFF. For the CDR3, the DNA is TGTGCCAGTAGTACGCACCCGGACTTGGCGGGTGAGCAGTTCTTC.

The V and J genes are TRBV11-1 and TRBJ1-1; TRBD1 aligns across 7 bases. Unmatched junction bases numbered 4, after V lost 4 bases and J lost 2 bases. The CDR3 runs to 14 residues. CDR1 and CDR2 from the germline V gene are SGHAT and FQDESV (reference sequence). The DNA for the CDR3 is TGTGCCAGCAGCTATGACAGGGCCAACACTGAAGCTTTCTTT. This encodes CASSYDRANTEAFF. Using reference TRBV11-1 and TRBJ1-1 for the parts outside the CDR3, the full variable domain is EAEVAQSPRYKITEKSQAVAFWCDPISGHATLYWYRQILGQGPELLVQFQDESVVDDSQLPKDRFSAERLKGVDSTLKIQPAELGDSAMYLCASSYDRANTEAFFGQGTRLTVV.